The next 3 T cell receptor beta chains were all read from a single sample in a study of PD-L1 blockade in urothelial cancer. Time point defined: pretreatment peripheral blood. Libraries were prepared by immunoSEQ multiplex PCR; TCRdb keeps only in-frame clonotypes and omits some of them. The data hold roughly 40,000 clones, with around nine tenths observed a single time. The sample consisted of PBMCs, taken around atezolizumab (anti-PD-L1) treatment. The receptor set was obtained from a donor at least 40 years old with urothelial cancer.

The rearrangement uses TRBV19 and TRBJ2-2; tentatively, D is TRBD1 (6 bases). Trimming removed 11 bases from V and 5 bases from J, with 15 bases in between. The CDR3 is 13 amino acids. Per the germline V gene, CDR1 is LNHDA and CDR2 is SQIVND (reference sequence). The CDR3 spells CAGTGGETGELFF. CDR3 nucleotide sequence: TGTGCCGGTACTGGGGGCGAAACCGGGGAGCTGTTTTTT.

This clone was detected once. V and J are TRBV29-1 and TRBJ2-7, with D possibly TRBD2 on 5 matching bases. The CDR3 sequence is 12 residues long. Germline-derived CDR1 and CDR2 are SQVTM and ANQGSEA. The V and J ends lost 6 bases and 4 bases respectively, with 13 bases between them. The chain's CDR3 is CSVGPTGYEQYF. The DNA of the CDR3 is TGCAGCGTAGGACCGACGGGGTACGAGCAGTACTTC.

V and J are TRBV11-3 and TRBJ1-1; 9 bases are a match to TRBD1. The CDR3 sequence is 14 residues long. Germline lookup yields CDR1 SGHNT and CDR2 YENEEA. The V segment lost 6 bases and the J segment 0 bases; nucleotides outside the gene matches: 2. The CDR3 sequence: CASRGTGMNTEAFF. The DNA of the CDR3 is TGTGCCAGCAGGGGGACAGGGATGAACACTGAAGCTTTCTTT.